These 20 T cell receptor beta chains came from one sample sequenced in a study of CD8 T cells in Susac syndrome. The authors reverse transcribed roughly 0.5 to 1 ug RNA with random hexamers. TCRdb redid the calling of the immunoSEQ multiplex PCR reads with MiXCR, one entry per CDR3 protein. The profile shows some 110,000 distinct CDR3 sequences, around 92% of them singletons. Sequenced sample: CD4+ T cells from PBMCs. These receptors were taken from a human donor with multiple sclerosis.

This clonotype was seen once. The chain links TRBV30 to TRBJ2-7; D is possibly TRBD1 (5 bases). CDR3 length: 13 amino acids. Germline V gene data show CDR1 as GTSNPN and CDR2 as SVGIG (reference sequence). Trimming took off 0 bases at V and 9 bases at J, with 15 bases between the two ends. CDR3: CAWSVRQLPSQYF. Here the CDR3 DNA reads TGTGCCTGGAGTGTACGACAGCTCCCGTCGCAGTACTTC.

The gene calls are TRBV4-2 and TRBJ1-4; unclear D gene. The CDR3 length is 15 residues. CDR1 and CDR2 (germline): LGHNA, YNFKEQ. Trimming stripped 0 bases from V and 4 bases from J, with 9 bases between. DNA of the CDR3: TGTGCCAGCAGCCAAGATTACCGGAGTAATGAAAAACTGTTTTTT. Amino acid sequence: CASSQDYRSNEKLFF.

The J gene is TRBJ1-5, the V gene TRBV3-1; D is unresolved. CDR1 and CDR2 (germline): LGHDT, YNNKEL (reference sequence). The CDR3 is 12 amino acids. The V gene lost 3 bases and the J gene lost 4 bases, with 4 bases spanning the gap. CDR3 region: CASSQQNQPQHF. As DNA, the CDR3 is TGTGCCAGCAGCCAGCAGAATCAGCCCCAGCATTTT.

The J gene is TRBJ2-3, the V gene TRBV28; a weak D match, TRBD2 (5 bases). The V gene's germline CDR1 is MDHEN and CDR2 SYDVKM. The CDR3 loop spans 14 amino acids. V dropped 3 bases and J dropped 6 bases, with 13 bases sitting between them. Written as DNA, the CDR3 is TGTGCCAGCAGTTTTATAGCGCCTCGGGATACGCAGTATTTT. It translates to CASSFIAPRDTQYF.

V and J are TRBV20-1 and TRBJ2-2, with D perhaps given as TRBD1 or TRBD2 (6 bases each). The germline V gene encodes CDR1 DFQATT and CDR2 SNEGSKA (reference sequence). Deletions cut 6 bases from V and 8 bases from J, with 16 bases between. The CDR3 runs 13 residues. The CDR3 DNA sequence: TGCAGTGCCACTGGAGGGGGTACTGGGGAGCTGTTTTTT. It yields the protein CSATGGGTGELFF.

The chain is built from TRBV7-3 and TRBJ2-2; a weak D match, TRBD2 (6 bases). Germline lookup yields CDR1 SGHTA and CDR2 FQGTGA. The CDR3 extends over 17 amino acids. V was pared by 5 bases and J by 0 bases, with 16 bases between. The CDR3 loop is CASSLRGAGPNTGELFF. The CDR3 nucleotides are TGTGCCAGCAGCCTGAGGGGAGCGGGCCCGAACACCGGGGAGCTGTTTTTT.

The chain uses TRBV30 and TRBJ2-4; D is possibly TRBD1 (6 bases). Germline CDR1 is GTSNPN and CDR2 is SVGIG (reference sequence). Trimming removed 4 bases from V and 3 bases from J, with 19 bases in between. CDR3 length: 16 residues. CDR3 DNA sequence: TGTGCCTGGAATAGACTACAGGGATTGGTCAAAAACATTCAGTACTTC. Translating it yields CAWNRLQGLVKNIQYF. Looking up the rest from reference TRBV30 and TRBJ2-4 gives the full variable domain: SQTIHQWPATLVQPVGSPLSLECTVEGTSNPNLYWYRQAAGRGLQLLFYSVGIGQISSEVPQNLSASRPQDRQFILSSKKLLLSDSGFYLCAWNRLQGLVKNIQYFGAGTRLSVL.

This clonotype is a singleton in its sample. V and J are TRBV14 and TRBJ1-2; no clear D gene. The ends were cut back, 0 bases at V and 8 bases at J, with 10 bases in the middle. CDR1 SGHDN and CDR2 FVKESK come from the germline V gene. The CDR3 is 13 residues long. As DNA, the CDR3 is TGTGCCAGCAGCCAAGACACGAGGAGAGGCTACACCTTC. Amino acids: CASSQDTRRGYTF.

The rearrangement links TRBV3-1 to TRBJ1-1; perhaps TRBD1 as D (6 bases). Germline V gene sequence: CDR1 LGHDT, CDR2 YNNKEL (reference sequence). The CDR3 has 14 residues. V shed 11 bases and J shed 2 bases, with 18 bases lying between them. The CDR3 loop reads CAAKSTGKNTEAFF. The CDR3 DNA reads TGTGCCGCTAAATCTACAGGGAAAAACACTGAAGCTTTCTTT.

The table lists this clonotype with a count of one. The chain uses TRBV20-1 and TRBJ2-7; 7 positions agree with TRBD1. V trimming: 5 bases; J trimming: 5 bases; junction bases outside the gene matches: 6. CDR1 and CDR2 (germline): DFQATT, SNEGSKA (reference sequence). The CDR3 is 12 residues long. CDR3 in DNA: TGCAGTGCTTTTTTGGGGACAGACGAGCAGTACTTC. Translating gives CSAFLGTDEQYF.

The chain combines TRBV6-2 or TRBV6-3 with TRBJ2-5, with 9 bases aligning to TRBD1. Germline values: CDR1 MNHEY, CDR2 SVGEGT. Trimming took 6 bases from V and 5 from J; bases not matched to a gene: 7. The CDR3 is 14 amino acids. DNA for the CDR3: TGTGCCAGCAGCCAACAGGGGGCCGGGGAGACCCAGTACTTC. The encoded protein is CASSQQGAGETQYF.

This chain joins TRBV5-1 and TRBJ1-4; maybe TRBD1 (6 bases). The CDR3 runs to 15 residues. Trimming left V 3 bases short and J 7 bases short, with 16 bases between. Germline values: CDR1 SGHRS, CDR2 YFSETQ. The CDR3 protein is CASSSRGAGGEKLFF. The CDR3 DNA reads TGCGCCAGCAGCTCACGGGGGGCCGGCGGTGAAAAACTGTTTTTT.

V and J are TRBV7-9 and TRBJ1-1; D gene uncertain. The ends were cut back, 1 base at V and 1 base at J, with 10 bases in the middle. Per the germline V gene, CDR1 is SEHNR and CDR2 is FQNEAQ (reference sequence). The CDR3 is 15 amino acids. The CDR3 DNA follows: TGTGCCAGCAGCTTAGTGAGTCCAGAGAACACTGAAGCTTTCTTT. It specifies CASSLVSPENTEAFF. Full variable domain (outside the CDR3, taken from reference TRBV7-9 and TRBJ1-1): DTGVSQNPRHKITKRGQNVTFRCDPISEHNRLYWYRQTLGQGPEFLTYFQNEAQLEKSRLLSDRFSAERPKGSFSTLEIQRTEQGDSAMYLCASSLVSPENTEAFFGQGTRLTVV.

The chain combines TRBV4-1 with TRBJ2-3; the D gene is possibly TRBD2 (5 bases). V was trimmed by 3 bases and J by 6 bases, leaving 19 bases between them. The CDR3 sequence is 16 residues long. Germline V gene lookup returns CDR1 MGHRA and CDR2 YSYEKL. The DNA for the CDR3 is TGCGCCAGCAGCCAGATCGGGGTGGGCGGGTTGGATACGCAGTATTTT. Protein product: CASSQIGVGGLDTQYF.

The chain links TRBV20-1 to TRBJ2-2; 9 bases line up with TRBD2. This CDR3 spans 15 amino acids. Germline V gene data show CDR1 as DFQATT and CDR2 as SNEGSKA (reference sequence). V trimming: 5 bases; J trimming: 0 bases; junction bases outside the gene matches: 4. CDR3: CSAVRGGANTGELFF. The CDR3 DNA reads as TGCAGTGCTGTTCGCGGGGGGGCGAACACCGGGGAGCTGTTTTTT.

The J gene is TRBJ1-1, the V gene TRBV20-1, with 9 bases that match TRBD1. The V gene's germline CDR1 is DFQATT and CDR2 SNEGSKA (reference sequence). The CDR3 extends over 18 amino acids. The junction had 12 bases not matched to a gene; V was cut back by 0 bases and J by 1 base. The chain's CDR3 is CSARDHSRDRVRNTEAFF. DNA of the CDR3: TGCAGTGCTAGAGATCATTCCCGGGACAGGGTTCGGAACACTGAAGCTTTCTTT.

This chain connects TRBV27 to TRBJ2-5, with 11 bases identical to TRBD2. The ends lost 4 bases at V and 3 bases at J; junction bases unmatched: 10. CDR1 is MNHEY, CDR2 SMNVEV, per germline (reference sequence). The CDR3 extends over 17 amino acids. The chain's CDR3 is CASSSRGTSGLKETQYF. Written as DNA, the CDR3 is TGTGCCAGCAGTTCTCGCGGGACTAGCGGATTAAAAGAGACCCAGTACTTC.

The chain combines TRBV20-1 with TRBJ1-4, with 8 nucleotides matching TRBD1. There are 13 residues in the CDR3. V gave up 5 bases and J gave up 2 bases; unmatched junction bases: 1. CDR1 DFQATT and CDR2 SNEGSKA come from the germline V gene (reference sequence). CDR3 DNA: TGCAGTGCTCGGACAGGGACTAATGAAAAACTGTTTTTT. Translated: CSARTGTNEKLFF.

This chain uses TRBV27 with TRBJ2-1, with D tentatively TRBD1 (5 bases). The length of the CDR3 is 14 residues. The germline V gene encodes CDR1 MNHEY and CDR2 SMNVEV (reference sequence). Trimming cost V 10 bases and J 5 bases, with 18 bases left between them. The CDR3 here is CATRRSQANNEQFF. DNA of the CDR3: TGTGCCACCCGCCGGTCACAGGCGAACAATGAGCAGTTCTTC.

DNA for the CDR3: TGTGCCTGGAGTCGACAGGGGGGCGAGCAGTACTTC. It specifies CAWSRQGGEQYF. The V gene is TRBV30, the J gene TRBJ2-7; 9 nucleotides line up with TRBD1. The V and J ends lost 2 bases and 6 bases, in that order; junction bases with no gene match: 2. The CDR3 runs 12 residues. Germline loops: CDR1 GTSNPN, CDR2 SVGIG (reference sequence). Based on the CDR3 plus reference TRBV30 and TRBJ2-7, the full variable domain is SQTIHQWPATLVQPVGSPLSLECTVEGTSNPNLYWYRQAAGRGLQLLFYSVGIGQISSEVPQNLSASRPQDRQFILSSKKLLLSDSGFYLCAWSRQGGEQYFGPGTRLTVT.